The present entry profiles one TCR beta chain with its context. In the original workflow: Amplification of reference gene primers provided the estimated nucleated cell counts. Data came from immunoSEQ multiplex PCR; TCRdb stores just in-frame clones and leaves some out. The V and J calls and clone size were taken over from that table, and D and trimming were inferred from the DNA. The data contain under 250,000 clones, about 85% of them singletons. These data are taken from a study of blood T cell repertoires in COVID-19. Per germline, CDR1 SGHRS and CDR2 YFSETQ. This CDR3 contains 13 residues. Trimming took off 2 bases at V and 3 bases at J, with 8 bases between the two ends.

The sequenced material came from peripheral blood. This clonotype was obtained from a man aged 35-49 years with acute or convalescent COVID-19. The rearrangement links TRBV5-1 to TRBJ1-2; D is uncertain. CDR3 amino acids: CASSFKEYYGYTF. CDR3 nucleotide sequence: TGCGCCAGCAGCTTTAAGGAGTACTATGGCTACACCTTC.